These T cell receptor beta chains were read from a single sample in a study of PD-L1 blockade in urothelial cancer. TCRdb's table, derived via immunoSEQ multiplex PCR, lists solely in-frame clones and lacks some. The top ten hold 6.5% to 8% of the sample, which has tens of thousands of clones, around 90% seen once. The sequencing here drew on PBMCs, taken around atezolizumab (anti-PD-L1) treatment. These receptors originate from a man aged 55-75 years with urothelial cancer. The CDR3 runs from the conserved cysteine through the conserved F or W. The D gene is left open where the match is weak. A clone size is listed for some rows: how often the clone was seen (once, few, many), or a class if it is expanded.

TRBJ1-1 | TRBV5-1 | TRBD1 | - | CASSLATDRAAFF | TGCGCCAGCAGCTTGGCGACGGACAGGGCAGCTTTCTTT
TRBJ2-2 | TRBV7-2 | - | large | CASTPALGHGTGELFF | TGTGCCAGCACCCCCGCCCTGGGGCATGGCACCGGGGAGCTGTTTTTT
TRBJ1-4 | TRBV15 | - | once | CATSRPLSGVGNEKLFF | TGTGCCACCAGCAGACCCTTGTCAGGGGTCGGTAATGAAAAACTGTTTTTT
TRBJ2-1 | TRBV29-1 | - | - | CSVVGQINEQFF | TGCAGCGTTGTAGGACAGATCAATGAGCAGTTCTTC
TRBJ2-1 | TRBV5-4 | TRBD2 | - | CASSPGLAGASSYNEQFF | TGTGCCAGCAGCCCGGGACTAGCGGGGGCGAGCTCCTACAATGAGCAGTTCTTC
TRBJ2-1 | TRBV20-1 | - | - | CSAVRVEQFF | TGCAGTGCAGTCCGGGTAGAGCAGTTCTTC
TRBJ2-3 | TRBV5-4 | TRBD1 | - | CASRGGWTGGKDTQYF | TGTGCCAGCAGGGGGGGATGGACAGGGGGAAAAGATACGCAGTATTTT
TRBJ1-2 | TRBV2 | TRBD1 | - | CAKKGQGEGYTF | TGTGCCAAGAAGGGACAGGGTGAGGGCTACACCTTC
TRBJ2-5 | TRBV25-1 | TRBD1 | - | CASSDWTTGDQETQYF | TGTGCCAGCAGTGATTGGACGACAGGGGACCAAGAGACCCAGTACTTC
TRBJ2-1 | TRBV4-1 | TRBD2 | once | CASSQGSGGYHNEQFF | TGCGCCAGCAGCCAAGGGAGCGGGGGGTACCACAATGAGCAGTTCTTC
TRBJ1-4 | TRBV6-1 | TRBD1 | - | CASSDWDRGDEKLFF | TGTGCCAGCAGTGACTGGGACAGGGGCGATGAAAAACTGTTTTTT
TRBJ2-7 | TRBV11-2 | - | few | CASSLEAGGYHEQYF | TGTGCCAGCAGCTTAGAGGCAGGGGGGTACCACGAGCAGTACTTC
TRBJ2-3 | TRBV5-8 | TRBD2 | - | CASRPERGHTDTQYF | TGTGCCAGCAGACCCGAGCGGGGCCACACAGATACGCAGTATTTT
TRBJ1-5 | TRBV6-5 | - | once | CASSFRDKDQPQHF | TGTGCCAGCAGTTTCCGGGACAAGGACCAGCCCCAGCATTTT
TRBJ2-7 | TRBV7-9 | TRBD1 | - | CASTRTGASSYEQYF | TGTGCCAGCACAAGGACAGGGGCAAGTTCCTACGAGCAGTACTTC
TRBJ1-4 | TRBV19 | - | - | CASSGRGTTNEKLFF | TGTGCCAGTAGCGGGCGGGGTACAACTAATGAAAAACTGTTTTTT
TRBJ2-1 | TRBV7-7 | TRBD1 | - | CASSLAGGTYNEQFF | TGTGCTAGCAGCTTAGCAGGGGGCACCTACAATGAGCAGTTCTTC
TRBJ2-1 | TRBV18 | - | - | CASSPPVGYWVFF | TGTGCCAGCTCACCACCGGTCGGGTACTGGGTGTTCTTC
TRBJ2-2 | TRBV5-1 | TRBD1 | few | CASSFVVDRTFRELFF | TGCGCCAGCAGCTTCGTCGTGGACAGGACATTCCGGGAGCTGTTTTTT
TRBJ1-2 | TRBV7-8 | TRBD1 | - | CASSLTGGRAGYTF | TGTGCCAGCAGCCTCACAGGGGGCCGGGCTGGCTACACCTTC
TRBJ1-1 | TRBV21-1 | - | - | CASSNINRNTEAFF | TGTGCCAGCAGCAATATCAACAGGAACACTGAAGCTTTCTTT
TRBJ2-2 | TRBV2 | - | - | CASSGAVNTGELFF | TGTGCCAGCAGTGGGGCAGTGAACACCGGGGAGCTGTTTTTT
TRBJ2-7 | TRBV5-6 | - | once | CASSFFRAYEQYF | TGTGCCAGCAGCTTTTTCAGGGCCTACGAGCAGTACTTC
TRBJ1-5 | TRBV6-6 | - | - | CATMWTANSNQPQHF | TGTGCAACCATGTGGACAGCTAATAGCAATCAGCCCCAGCATTTT
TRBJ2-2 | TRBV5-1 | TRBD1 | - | CASSSGTVNTGELFF | TGCGCCAGCAGTTCCGGGACAGTAAACACCGGGGAGCTGTTTTTT
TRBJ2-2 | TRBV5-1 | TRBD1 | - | CASSPRDSNTGELFF | TGCGCCAGCAGCCCCCGGGACAGCAACACCGGGGAGCTGTTTTTT
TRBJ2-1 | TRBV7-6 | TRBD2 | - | CASSWAGGPNNEQFF | TGTGCCAGCAGCTGGGCGGGGGGGCCAAACAATGAGCAGTTCTTC
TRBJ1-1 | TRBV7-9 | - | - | CASKPEAFF | TGTGCCAGCAAGCCCGAAGCTTTCTTT
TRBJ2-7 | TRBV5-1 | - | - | CASSSGAGQIQYEQYF | TGCGCCAGCAGCTCAGGGGCGGGACAGATTCAATACGAGCAGTACTTC
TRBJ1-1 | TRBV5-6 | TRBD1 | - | CASSLLAAGGQMNTEAFF | TGTGCCAGCAGCTTGCTTGCGGCAGGGGGGCAAATGAACACTGAAGCTTTCTTT
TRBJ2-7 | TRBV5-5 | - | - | CASSLARGSGEQYF | TGTGCCAGCAGCTTGGCCAGAGGGAGTGGCGAGCAGTACTTC
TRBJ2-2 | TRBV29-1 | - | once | CSVLRTGEGELFF | TGCAGCGTTCTTCGGACGGGGGAGGGGGAGCTGTTTTTT
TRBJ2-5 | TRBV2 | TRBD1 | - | CASSDMTGETQYF | TGTGCCAGCAGTGACATGACAGGGGAGACCCAGTACTTC
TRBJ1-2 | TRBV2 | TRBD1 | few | CASRGRQGGYGYTF | TGTGCCAGCAGGGGTAGACAGGGCGGATATGGCTACACCTTC
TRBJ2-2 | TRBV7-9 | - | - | CASSLGQTGELFF | TGTGCCAGCAGCTTAGGTCAGACCGGGGAGCTGTTTTTT
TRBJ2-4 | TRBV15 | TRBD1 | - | CATSRLQGYDKNIQYF | TGTGCCACCAGCAGACTACAGGGGTACGACAAAAACATTCAGTACTTC
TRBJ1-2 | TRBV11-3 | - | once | CASSFRGGRVVSLYGYTF | TGTGCCAGCAGCTTCCGTGGGGGCAGAGTAGTTTCTCTCTATGGCTACACCTTC
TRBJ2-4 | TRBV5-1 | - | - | CASSLAQSARGKNIQYF | TGCGCCAGCAGCTTGGCCCAAAGCGCCCGAGGGAAAAACATTCAGTACTTC
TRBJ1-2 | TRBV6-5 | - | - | CASSRNGGGYTF | TGTGCCAGCAGTCGCAACGGAGGTGGCTACACCTTC
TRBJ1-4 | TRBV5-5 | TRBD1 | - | CASSLELDRGIF | TGTGCCAGCAGCTTGGAACTAGACAGGGGGATTTTT
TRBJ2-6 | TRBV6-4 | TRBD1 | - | CASSDSSTGGPRANVLTF | TGTGCCAGCAGTGACTCCTCGACAGGGGGTCCTAGGGCCAACGTCCTGACTTTC
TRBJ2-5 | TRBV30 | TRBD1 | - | CAWRTQGIETQYF | TGTGCCTGGAGGACACAGGGGATAGAGACCCAGTACTTC
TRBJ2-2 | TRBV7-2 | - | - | CASSLDSSRDGELFF | TGTGCCAGCAGCTTAGATTCTAGCCGGGACGGGGAGCTGTTTTTT
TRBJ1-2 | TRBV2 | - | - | CASRANLQGFYGYTF | TGTGCCAGCAGGGCCAATTTACAGGGTTTCTATGGCTACACCTTC
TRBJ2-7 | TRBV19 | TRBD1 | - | CASSPSGTGYYEQYF | TGTGCCAGTAGTCCCTCCGGGACAGGGTACTACGAGCAGTACTTC
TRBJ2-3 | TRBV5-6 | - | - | CASSLGQKYTDTQYF | TGTGCCAGCAGCTTGGGGCAAAAATACACAGATACGCAGTATTTT
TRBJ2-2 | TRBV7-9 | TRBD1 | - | CASSLYRGYPNTGELFF | TGTGCCAGCAGCCTATACAGGGGCTACCCGAACACCGGGGAGCTGTTTTTT
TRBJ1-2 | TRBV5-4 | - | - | CASSLDMGGLGYTF | TGTGCCAGCAGTCTCGACATGGGGGGGTTAGGCTACACCTTC
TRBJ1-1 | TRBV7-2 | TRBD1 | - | CASSFKGTGVGGTEAFF | TGTGCCAGCAGCTTTAAGGGGACAGGGGTGGGTGGGACTGAAGCTTTCTTT
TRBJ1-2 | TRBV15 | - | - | CATSRPAVDTRGYGYTF | TGTGCCACCAGCAGACCTGCCGTCGACACCAGAGGGTATGGCTACACCTTC
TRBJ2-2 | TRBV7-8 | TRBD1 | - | CASRRTGGGTGELFF | TGTGCCAGCAGGCGGACAGGGGGCGGTACCGGGGAGCTGTTTTTT
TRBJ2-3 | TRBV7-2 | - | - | CASSLVASSTDTQYF | TGTGCCAGCAGCTTAGTCGCCAGTAGCACAGATACGCAGTATTTT